A single sample is the source of the 30 T cell receptor beta chains below, sequenced in a study of cytomegalovirus exposure and HLA in healthy donors. With 60 Vbeta and 13 Jbeta primers, the PCR was carried out. Produced via immunoSEQ multiplex PCR; TCRdb's table is partial and in-frame only. The table includes more than 90,000 clones, about 80% detected once. Sequenced input: PBMCs. The receptors come from a man aged 35-49 years in good health and CMV-seronegative.

The chain links TRBV27 to TRBJ2-7, with 8 nucleotides matching TRBD2. CDR3 length equals 17 residues. With V trimmed by 0 bases and J by 3 bases, 10 bases remained unmatched. Germline CDR1 and CDR2: MNHEY and SMNVEV (reference sequence). The CDR3 sequence is CASSLSTSGTSRYEQYF. The DNA for the CDR3 is TGTGCCAGCAGTTTATCTACTAGCGGAACTAGCCGCTACGAGCAGTACTTC.

CDR3 coding DNA: TGTGCCAGCAGCCCCAGGACTAGCGGGAGGACAAACAATGAGCAGTTCTTC. As protein: CASSPRTSGRTNNEQFF. V is TRBV7-9 and J is TRBJ2-1; the match to TRBD2 covers 14 bases. With V trimmed by 5 bases and J by 5 bases, 8 bases remained unmatched. This CDR3 comprises 17 residues. The germline V gene encodes CDR1 SEHNR and CDR2 FQNEAQ (reference sequence).

This chain uses TRBV5-5 with TRBJ1-1; 7 positions match TRBD1. The trim removed 5 bases at V and 5 bases at J, leaving 9 bases unmatched. The CDR3 has 14 amino acids. Germline lookup yields CDR1 SGHKS and CDR2 YYEKEE (reference sequence). The CDR3 coding sequence is TGTGCCAGCAGTTTGAGACAGGGTCTAACTGAAGCTTTCTTT. Translating gives CASSLRQGLTEAFF.

The V and J genes are TRBV28 and TRBJ1-2, with 7 nucleotides matching TRBD1. Trimming at V came to 3 bases and at J to 7 bases, leaving 11 bases not matched to a gene. This CDR3 is 15 amino acids long. The germline V gene encodes CDR1 MDHEN and CDR2 SYDVKM. For the CDR3, the DNA is TGTGCCAGCAGTTTCTCTCTTGAGGGGGCTGCTGGCTACACCTTC. Protein: CASSFSLEGAAGYTF.

The V and J genes are TRBV19 and TRBJ1-2; D is ambiguous. The CDR3 totals 13 residues. Germline CDR1 is LNHDA and CDR2 is SQIVND (reference sequence). The ends were cut back, 3 bases at V and 2 bases at J, with 7 bases in the middle. CDR3 amino acids: CASSIQFNYGYTF. For the CDR3, the DNA is TGTGCCAGTAGTATCCAATTCAACTATGGCTACACCTTC. Variable domain in full (rest from reference TRBV19 and TRBJ1-2): DGGITQSPKYLFRKEGQNVTLSCEQNLNHDAMYWYRQDPGQGLRLIYYSQIVNDFQKGDIAEGYSVSREKKESFPLTVTSAQKNPTAFYLCASSIQFNYGYTFGSGTRLTVV.

This rearrangement joins TRBV7-2 to TRBJ2-7; D may be TRBD2 (6 bases). CDR3 length: 13 amino acids. V lost 5 bases and J 3 bases, leaving 11 bases between the germline ends. Germline CDR1 and CDR2: SGHTA and FQGNSA. The CDR3 sequence is CASSKWEVYEQYF. DNA of the CDR3: TGTGCCAGCAGCAAATGGGAGGTCTACGAGCAGTACTTC. The full variable domain, with the rest looked up from reference TRBV7-2 and TRBJ2-7, is GAGVSQSPSNKVTEKGKDVELRCDPISGHTALYWYRQSLGQGLEFLIYFQGNSAPDKSGLPSDRFSAERTGGSVSTLTIQRTQQEDSAVYLCASSKWEVYEQYFGPGTRLTVT.

The chain links TRBV21-1 to TRBJ2-4; TRBD1, the table's D call, lacks a check against the DNA. TRBV21-1 is labeled a pseudogene. The CDR3 runs to 20 residues. The CDR3 loop is CASSTVPGTGESLAKNIQYF. DNA for the CDR3: TGTGCCAGCAGCACGGTTCCCGGGACAGGGGAAAGTCTAGCCAAAAACATTCAGTACTTC.

As DNA, the CDR3 is TGTGCCAGCAGCTTAGACCGGCAGGTCCAAAACATTCAGTACTTC. Its translation is CASSLDRQVQNIQYF. The V gene is TRBV7-9, the J gene TRBJ2-4; D not resolved. The germline gives CDR1 SEHNR, CDR2 FQNEAQ (reference sequence). The length of the CDR3 is 15 residues. Trimming stripped 1 base from V and 5 bases from J, with 12 bases between.

The chain couples TRBV14 to TRBJ2-1; the match to TRBD1 covers 8 bases. The CDR3 is 15 amino acids. CDR1 is SGHDN, CDR2 FVKESK, per germline. The J segment lost 7 bases and the V segment lost 3 bases, leaving 8 bases of the junction unmatched. The CDR3 is CASSHLDREYNEQFF. DNA of the CDR3: TGTGCCAGCAGCCACCTGGACAGGGAGTATAATGAGCAGTTCTTC. The full variable domain, in which reference TRBV14 and TRBJ2-1 provide the parts outside the CDR3, is EAGVTQFPSHSVIEKGQTVTLRCDPISGHDNLYWYRRVMGKEIKFLLHFVKESKQDESGMPNNRFLAERTGGTYSTLKVQPAELEDSGVYFCASSHLDREYNEQFFGPGTRLTVL.

This clone was counted a single time. The chain links TRBV18 to TRBJ1-4; TRBD1 matches at 8 bases. The germline V gene encodes CDR1 KGHSH and CDR2 LQKENI. The CDR3 runs to 14 residues. V lost 4 bases to trimming and J lost 4 bases; unmatched junction nucleotides: 2. CDR3 sequence: CASSRGQDNEKLFF. DNA of the CDR3: TGTGCCAGCTCACGGGGACAGGATAATGAAAAACTGTTTTTT.

The CDR3 nucleotides are TGTGCCAGCAGCCAAGAACTGGGACTAGCGGGGGATACGCAGTATTTT. This codes for CASSQELGLAGDTQYF. The J gene is TRBJ2-3, the V gene TRBV4-2, with 13 bases that match TRBD2. V lost 0 bases, J lost 6 bases, and 3 bases stayed unmatched. CDR3 size: 16 residues. Germline V gene lookup returns CDR1 LGHNA and CDR2 YNFKEQ.

CDR3 amino acids: CASTGLGQSIDTQYF. Here the CDR3 DNA reads TGTGCCAGCACAGGGCTAGGACAGTCGATAGATACGCAGTATTTT. The V call is TRBV2, the J call TRBJ2-3; D might be TRBD1 (6 bases). The germline CDR1 and CDR2 sequences are SNHLY and FYNNEI. This CDR3 comprises 15 residues. Trimming shortened V by 7 bases and J by 5 bases, and 19 bases separated the two germline ends.

The J gene is TRBJ1-2, the V gene TRBV6-1, with 7 bases identical to TRBD1. The CDR3 consists of 14 residues. The V segment lost 6 bases and the J segment 4 bases; nucleotides outside the gene matches: 8. Per the germline V gene, CDR1 is MNHNS and CDR2 is SASEGT. The CDR3 reads CASSLGQPSYGYTF. The CDR3 DNA is TGTGCCAGCAGCCTGGGACAGCCTTCCTATGGCTACACCTTC.

This clone was detected a few times. The chain couples TRBV7-2 to TRBJ2-7; TRBD1 agrees at 10 bases. Germline V gene sequence: CDR1 SGHTA, CDR2 FQGNSA. The CDR3 loop spans 16 amino acids. The J segment lost 1 base and the V segment lost 5 bases, leaving 8 bases of the junction unmatched. CDR3 sequence: CASSPSTGGESYEQYF. The CDR3 DNA reads TGTGCCAGCAGCCCATCGACAGGGGGCGAATCCTACGAGCAGTACTTC.

The CDR3 here is CASSVGQGVETQYF. DNA of the CDR3: TGTGCCAGTAGTGTCGGACAGGGGGTCGAGACCCAGTACTTC. The rearrangement uses TRBV19 and TRBJ2-5; 10 nucleotides match TRBD1. This CDR3 is 14 amino acids long. Looked up from germline, CDR1 is LNHDA and CDR2 is SQIVND (reference sequence). After removal of 5 bases from V and 5 bases from J, the junction contained 5 bases not matched to a gene.

The V and J genes are TRBV11-2 and TRBJ2-7, with D maybe TRBD1 (7 bases). This CDR3 has 19 amino acids. The germline gives CDR1 SGHAT, CDR2 FQNNGV. The V end lost 1 base, the J end lost 3 bases, and 25 bases lay between the germline ends. CDR3 in amino acids: CASSLGFTVFGQGGYEQYF. The CDR3 bases are TGTGCCAGCAGCTTAGGCTTTACTGTTTTCGGGCAGGGGGGCTACGAGCAGTACTTC.

The chain couples TRBV11-2 to TRBJ1-2; TRBD1 matches at 8 bases. The CDR3 length is 15 residues. Trimming took 4 bases from V and 8 from J; bases not matched to a gene: 12. Germline V gene data show CDR1 as SGHAT and CDR2 as FQNNGV. CDR3 loop: CASSSLTGVVGGYTF. CDR3 DNA sequence: TGTGCCAGCAGCTCGCTGACAGGGGTGGTAGGCGGCTACACCTTC.

The rearrangement joins TRBV23-1 to TRBJ1-4; a possible D gene is TRBD1 (6 bases). TRBV23-1 belongs to the ORF category, with a function that is uncertain. The CDR3 runs to 21 residues. V lost 7 bases and J 0 bases, leaving 30 bases between the germline ends. The CDR3 sequence is CASTQSERGHRARSTNEKLFF. The CDR3 nucleotides are TGCGCCAGCACCCAATCCGAGAGGGGACATCGGGCTCGATCAACTAATGAAAAACTGTTTTTT.

The V gene is TRBV7-9, the J gene TRBJ1-4; 8 bases are a match to TRBD1. The CDR3 length is 15 residues. V was clipped by 6 bases and J by 7 bases; unmatched bases: 10. Germline values: CDR1 SEHNR, CDR2 FQNEAQ (reference sequence). CDR3: CASSRTGRLGEKLFF. In DNA form, the CDR3 reads TGTGCCAGCAGTAGGACAGGGCGACTGGGTGAAAAACTGTTTTTT.

The chain is built from TRBV28 and TRBJ1-1; D not certain. Between the trimmed V and J ends, which lost 10 bases and 1 base, there was a span of 10 bases. Germline CDR1 is MDHEN and CDR2 is SYDVKM. The CDR3 covers 12 residues. CDR3 in DNA: TGTGCCACCTCCTACGGGAACACTGAAGCTTTCTTT. This sequence encodes CATSYGNTEAFF.

The chain uses TRBV10-3 and TRBJ1-5; tentatively, D is TRBD1 (6 bases). The germline V gene encodes CDR1 ENHRY and CDR2 SYGVKD. V was clipped by 6 bases and J by 0 bases, with 12 bases between them. The CDR3 runs 15 residues. Written as DNA, the CDR3 is TGTGCCATCAGCAATGGACAGCTTAGCAATCAGCCCCAGCATTTT. This sequence encodes CAISNGQLSNQPQHF.

A single count supports this clone. V usage is TRBV6-4 and J usage is TRBJ2-2, with D possibly TRBD1 on 6 matching bases. There are 15 residues in the CDR3. V was clipped by 9 bases and J by 5 bases, with 19 bases between them. CDR1 MRHNA and CDR2 SNTAGT come from the germline V gene. The CDR3 DNA sequence: TGTGCCAGAAGGGAACAGGGACGGCGGACCGGGGAGCTGTTTTTT. This encodes CARREQGRRTGELFF.

V is TRBV5-1 and J is TRBJ2-7; tentative D call: TRBD1 (6 bases). CDR3 length equals 16 residues. V lost 3 bases and J lost 0, with 16 bases in between. The germline gives CDR1 SGHRS, CDR2 YFSETQ. The DNA for the CDR3 is TGCGCCAGCAGCTCCATAATGGACAGCCACTCCTACGAGCAGTACTTC. This gives the protein CASSSIMDSHSYEQYF.

This chain uses TRBV28 with TRBJ2-1; 9 nucleotides agree with TRBD1. The CDR3 sequence is 15 residues long. V lost 3 bases to trimming and J lost 10 bases; unmatched junction nucleotides: 10. Germline CDR1 MDHEN, CDR2 SYDVKM. CDR3 bases: TGTGCCAGCAGTTTGGACAACAGGGGGCCGAAGGAGCAGTTCTTC. It translates to CASSLDNRGPKEQFF.

The chain joins TRBV2 to TRBJ2-1, with TRBD1 matching 7 bases. The CDR3 loop spans 13 amino acids. Losses at the gene ends were 8 bases for V and 2 bases for J; bases not matched to a gene: 3. Germline lookup yields CDR1 SNHLY and CDR2 FYNNEI. Here the CDR3 DNA reads TGTGCCAGCCGGGACAGAACCTACAATGAGCAGTTCTTC. This translates into CASRDRTYNEQFF.

This chain uses TRBV7-2 with TRBJ1-3, with D hard to call. This CDR3 is built from 14 residues. V was cut by 4 bases and J by 0 bases, with 7 bases left in between. Germline V gene lookup returns CDR1 SGHTA and CDR2 FQGNSA. The CDR3 loop is CASSSGPSGNTIYF. CDR3 DNA: TGTGCCAGCAGCTCTGGCCCCTCTGGAAACACCATATATTTT. Full variable domain (missing parts from reference TRBV7-2 and TRBJ1-3): GAGVSQSPSNKVTEKGKDVELRCDPISGHTALYWYRQSLGQGLEFLIYFQGNSAPDKSGLPSDRFSAERTGGSVSTLTIQRTQQEDSAVYLCASSSGPSGNTIYFGEGSWLTVV.

J is TRBJ2-3 and V is TRBV4-3; tentatively, D is TRBD1 (5 bases). The CDR3 totals 17 residues. Germline CDR1 reads LGHNA; CDR2 reads YSLEER. Trimming removed 0 bases from V and 0 bases from J, with 13 bases in between. The DNA for the CDR3 is TGCGCCAGCAGCCAAGAGAGCTCAGGGCTTAGCACAGATACGCAGTATTTT. This encodes CASSQESSGLSTDTQYF.

The gene calls are TRBV5-4 and TRBJ2-2; D unclear. Per the germline V gene, CDR1 is SGHNT and CDR2 is YYREEE (reference sequence). Deletions cut 4 bases from V and 3 bases from J, with 7 bases between. This CDR3 contains 13 residues. The CDR3 loop is CASSPYYTGELFF. For the CDR3, the DNA is TGTGCCAGCAGCCCCTACTACACCGGGGAGCTGTTTTTT.

This clone was counted once. DNA for the CDR3: TGCGCCAGCAGCCAAGATCAGGGTCGCGAGCAGTTCTTC. Protein sequence: CASSQDQGREQFF. The gene calls are TRBV4-3 and TRBJ2-1; tentative D call: TRBD1 (5 bases). Trimming stripped 0 bases from V and 10 bases from J, with 10 bases between. The CDR3 extends over 13 amino acids. Germline CDR1 is LGHNA and CDR2 is YSLEER.

Concerning this clone itself: A read error may produce the germline difference seen at one junction end. The gene calls are TRBV7-9 and TRBJ2-3; D is ambiguous. CDR3 length equals 15 residues. Germline lookup yields CDR1 SEHNR and CDR2 FQNEAQ (reference sequence). The CDR3 here is CSSSFTRSSTDTQYF. CDR3 sequence (DNA): TGTTCCAGCAGCTTCACGCGATCCTCCACAGATACGCAGTATTTT.